The present T cell receptor (beta chain) was sequenced within a study of cytomegalovirus exposure and HLA in healthy donors. Note on this clone: The antigen is not known.

Findings and limits, study-wide: Several of the most significant clusters appeared, in a later analysis, to be linked to common viral pathogens. The authors later found TCR association rates varying by HLA locus, with DRB1 most and HLA-C fewest.

The PCR had 60 Vbeta and 13 Jbeta primers. TCRdb's table, derived via immunoSEQ multiplex PCR, lists solely in-frame clones and lacks some. The sample has about 190,000 clones; 70% to 80% are singletons. From germline, CDR1 is MNHEY and CDR2 SVGAGI. With 0 bases clipped from V and 9 bases from J, the junction kept 8 bases outside the gene matches. This CDR3 contains 16 residues. V is TRBV6-5 and J is TRBJ2-1; 10 bases fit TRBD2. The material sequenced was PBMCs. The sequence derives from a woman aged 45-65 years in good health and CMV-seronegative. CDR3: CASSYSRSGGATEQFF. CDR3 nucleotides: TGTGCCAGCAGTTACTCGAGGAGCGGGGGGGCCACTGAGCAGTTCTTC.